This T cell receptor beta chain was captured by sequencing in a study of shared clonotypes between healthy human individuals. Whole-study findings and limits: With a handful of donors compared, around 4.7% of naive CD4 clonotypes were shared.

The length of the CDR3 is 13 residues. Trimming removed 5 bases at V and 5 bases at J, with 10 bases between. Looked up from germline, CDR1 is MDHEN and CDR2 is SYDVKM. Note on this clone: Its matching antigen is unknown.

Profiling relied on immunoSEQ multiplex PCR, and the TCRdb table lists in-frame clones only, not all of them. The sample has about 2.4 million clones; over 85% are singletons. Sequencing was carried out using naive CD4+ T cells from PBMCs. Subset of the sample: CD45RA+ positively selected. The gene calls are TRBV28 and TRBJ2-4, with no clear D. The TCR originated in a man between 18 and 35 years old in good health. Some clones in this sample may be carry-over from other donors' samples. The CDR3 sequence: CASSHDTENIQYF. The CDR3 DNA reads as TGTGCCAGCAGTCATGACACCGAAAACATTCAGTACTTC.